This T cell receptor beta chain was captured in a study of T cells in Graves' hyperthyroidism and ophthalmopathy. Points from the study as a whole: A median approximately 6.5 months before onset, the model predicted ophthalmopathy.

Amplification of TCR beta CDR3 regions used RNA as the template. First-round RT-PCR of the TCR CDR3 relied on the HTBI primer set. A single record per CDR3 protein comes from TCRdb applying MiXCR to the multiplex PCR reads. The repertoire has a few hundred thousand distinct CDR3 sequences, about 15% of them found once; the top ten carry roughly 13%. It was considered stable Graves' hyperthyroidism when ophthalmopathy did not progress within 18 months. Looked up from germline, CDR1 is LGHNA and CDR2 is YNFKEQ. There are 18 residues in the CDR3. V was trimmed by 0 bases and J by 0 bases, leaving 17 bases between them. As to this clonotype: Antigen: not known.

Sequencing was performed on blood. The chain employs TRBV4-2 and TRBJ2-5; weak D call: TRBD2 (7 bases). The TCR comes from a woman in her forties with Graves' hyperthyroidism. CDR3 protein: CASSQDSQGGGYQETQYF. The DNA for the CDR3 is TGTGCCAGCAGCCAAGATTCCCAGGGAGGGGGGTACCAAGAGACCCAGTACTTC.